These T cell receptor beta chains were read from a single sample in a study of blood T cell repertoires in COVID-19. Some clones are missing from TCRdb's copy, which holds only in-frame ones; the method was immunoSEQ multiplex PCR. Found here are about 150,000 clones, around 91% of them singletons; the top ten hold 13%. The specimen sequenced was peripheral blood. Receptor source: a young man with COVID-19, enrolled during active disease. CDR3s include the opening cysteine and the closing phenylalanine or tryptophan. The order of the fields is J gene, clone size, V gene, CDR3 protein. Clone size is stated in some rows and not others, as once, few, many or a class when expanded.

TRBJ1-4,NA,TRBV5-5,CASTRRGTGEKLLF
TRBJ2-3,NA,TRBV25-1,CASSEAGPSTDTQYF
TRBJ1-2,NA,TRBV2,CASSRNGRVDGYTF
TRBJ2-1,NA,TRBV10-2,CASSLGLADSSYNEQFF
TRBJ1-4,NA,TRBV28,CASSQGYEKLFF
TRBJ1-1,once,TRBV25-1,CASSDQAETEAFF
TRBJ1-6,NA,TRBV5-5,CASSLSLSPLHF
TRBJ2-1,NA,TRBV24-1,CATSPDRGSSLRYNEQFF
TRBJ2-3,NA,TRBV2,CASKGLPMRTTDTQYF
TRBJ1-6,NA,TRBV15,CATSRVRGENSPLHF
TRBJ2-4,once,TRBV19,CASRTGGTLAKNIQYF
TRBJ1-6,NA,TRBV7-8,CASSSQPGGDSPLHF
TRBJ1-3,NA,TRBV28,CASSLGQTSGNTIYF
TRBJ2-7,NA,TRBV27,CASSFAPTYEQYF
TRBJ2-3,once,TRBV7-2,CASSLTSGRGDTQYF
TRBJ2-2,once,TRBV19,CASIRTSGTGELFF
TRBJ1-2,once,TRBV6-5,CASSPFRRGGGYTF
TRBJ2-7,NA,TRBV14,CASSDSPGQGYEQYF